The rows below give T cell receptor beta chains drawn from one sample of a study of T cell responses to AZD1222 COVID-19 vaccine. TCRdb's table, derived via immunoSEQ multiplex PCR, lists solely in-frame clones and lacks some. The repertoire includes around 200,000 clones, over 90% of them detected once, and approximately 4% sits in the top ten. The starting material was peripheral blood, obtained on day 0 of AZD1222 vaccination. The receptors were sampled from an adult in good health. CDR3s include the opening cysteine and the closing phenylalanine or tryptophan. The order of the fields is CDR3 protein, D gene, clone size, V gene, J gene. A D gene is named only where the DNA matches it firmly. Not all rows give a size; the values are once, few, many and, for expanded clones, a class.

cdr3_aa: CASSQFSEQFF
d_call: .
clone_size: .
v_call: TRBV4-2
j_call: TRBJ2-1

cdr3_aa: CSARSNLEQYF
d_call: .
clone_size: .
v_call: TRBV20-1
j_call: TRBJ2-7

cdr3_aa: CASSDEAGELFF
d_call: .
clone_size: few
v_call: TRBV10-2
j_call: TRBJ2-2

cdr3_aa: CASSVGTFLPDTQYF
d_call: .
clone_size: .
v_call: TRBV9
j_call: TRBJ2-3

cdr3_aa: CASSTHRGTYEQYF
d_call: TRBD1
clone_size: .
v_call: TRBV6-5
j_call: TRBJ2-7

cdr3_aa: CASSFRDSGPYEQYF
d_call: .
clone_size: .
v_call: TRBV5-6
j_call: TRBJ2-7

cdr3_aa: CASSFLRLRPRLTF
d_call: .
clone_size: .
v_call: TRBV5-1
j_call: TRBJ1-2

cdr3_aa: CASSGARGYNQPQHF
d_call: TRBD1
clone_size: .
v_call: TRBV2
j_call: TRBJ1-5

cdr3_aa: CASREGRGSEQYF
d_call: .
clone_size: .
v_call: TRBV5-1
j_call: TRBJ2-7

cdr3_aa: CASSLDPEYTEAFF
d_call: .
clone_size: .
v_call: TRBV6-5
j_call: TRBJ1-1

cdr3_aa: CASSRAGDVSRGYTF
d_call: .
clone_size: .
v_call: TRBV18
j_call: TRBJ1-2

cdr3_aa: CASTGYSNQPQHF
d_call: .
clone_size: .
v_call: TRBV19
j_call: TRBJ1-5

cdr3_aa: CASSLRSDRGGEKLFF
d_call: TRBD1
clone_size: .
v_call: TRBV5-1
j_call: TRBJ1-4

cdr3_aa: CASSEGPSSYNEQFF
d_call: .
clone_size: .
v_call: TRBV6-4
j_call: TRBJ2-1

cdr3_aa: CAAGTGWNQPQHF
d_call: TRBD1
clone_size: .
v_call: TRBV27
j_call: TRBJ1-5

cdr3_aa: CASRSVFNQPQHF
d_call: .
clone_size: .
v_call: TRBV27
j_call: TRBJ1-5

cdr3_aa: CASSLSTGSSGNTIYF
d_call: TRBD1
clone_size: .
v_call: TRBV27
j_call: TRBJ1-3

cdr3_aa: CASSLLAPHEQYF
d_call: .
clone_size: .
v_call: TRBV5-6
j_call: TRBJ2-7

cdr3_aa: CASSQGLVNNEQFF
d_call: TRBD2
clone_size: .
v_call: TRBV5-1
j_call: TRBJ2-1

cdr3_aa: CASTLNRDRGLNEQFF
d_call: TRBD1
clone_size: .
v_call: TRBV19
j_call: TRBJ2-1

cdr3_aa: CASSQDSRGQGVRSNQPQHF
d_call: TRBD1
clone_size: .
v_call: TRBV4-1
j_call: TRBJ1-5

cdr3_aa: CSAGGHTEAFF
d_call: .
clone_size: .
v_call: TRBV20-1
j_call: TRBJ1-1

cdr3_aa: CATSREKGLRAAPNSPLHF
d_call: .
clone_size: .
v_call: TRBV15
j_call: TRBJ1-6

cdr3_aa: CASSLSPGRTGGAYEQYF
d_call: TRBD2
clone_size: .
v_call: TRBV7-2
j_call: TRBJ2-7